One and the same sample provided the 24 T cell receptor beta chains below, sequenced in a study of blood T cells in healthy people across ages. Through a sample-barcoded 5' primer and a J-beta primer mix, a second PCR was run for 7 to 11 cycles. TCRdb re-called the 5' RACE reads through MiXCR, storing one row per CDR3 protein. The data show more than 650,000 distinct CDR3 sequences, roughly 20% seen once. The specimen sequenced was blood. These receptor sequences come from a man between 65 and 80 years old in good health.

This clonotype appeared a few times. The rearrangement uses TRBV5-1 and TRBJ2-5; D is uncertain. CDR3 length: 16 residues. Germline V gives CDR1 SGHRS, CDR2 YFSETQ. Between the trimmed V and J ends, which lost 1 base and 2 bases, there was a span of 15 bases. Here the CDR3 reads CASSLYTAQVQETQYF. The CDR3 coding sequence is TGCGCCAGCAGCTTGTATACAGCCCAAGTTCAAGAGACCCAGTACTTC.

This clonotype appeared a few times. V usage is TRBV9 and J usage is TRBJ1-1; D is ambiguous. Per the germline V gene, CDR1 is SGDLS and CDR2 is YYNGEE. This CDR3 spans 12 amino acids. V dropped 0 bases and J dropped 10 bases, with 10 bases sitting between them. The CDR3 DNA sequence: TGTGCCAGCAGCGTAGAGGTGGGCCGAGCTTTCTTT. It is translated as CASSVEVGRAFF.

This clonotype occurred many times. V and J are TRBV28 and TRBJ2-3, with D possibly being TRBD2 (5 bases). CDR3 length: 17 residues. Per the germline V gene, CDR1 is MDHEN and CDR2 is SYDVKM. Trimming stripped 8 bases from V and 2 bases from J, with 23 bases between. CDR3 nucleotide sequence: TGTGCCAGCTGCCTAACCGGACTCGTGAAATCCACAGATACGCAGTATTTT. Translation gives CASCLTGLVKSTDTQYF.

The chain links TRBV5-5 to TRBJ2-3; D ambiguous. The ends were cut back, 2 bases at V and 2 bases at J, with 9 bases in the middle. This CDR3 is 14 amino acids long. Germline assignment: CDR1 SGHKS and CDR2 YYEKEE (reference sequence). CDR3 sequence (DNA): TGTGCCAGCAGCTTTTTGGTGAACACAGATACGCAGTATTTT. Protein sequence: CASSFLVNTDTQYF.

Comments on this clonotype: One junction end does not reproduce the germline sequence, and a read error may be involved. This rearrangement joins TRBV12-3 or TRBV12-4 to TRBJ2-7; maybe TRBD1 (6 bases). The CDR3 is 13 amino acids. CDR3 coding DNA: TGTGCCAGCAGTCGACAGGTGTCCTATGAGCAGTACTTC. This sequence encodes CASSRQVSYEQYF.

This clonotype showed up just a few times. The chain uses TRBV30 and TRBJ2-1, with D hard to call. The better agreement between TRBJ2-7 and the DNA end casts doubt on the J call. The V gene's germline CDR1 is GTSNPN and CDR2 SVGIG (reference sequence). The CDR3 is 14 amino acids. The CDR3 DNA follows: TGTGCCTGGAGTCTGGGCCTACAAACCTACGAGCAGTACGTC. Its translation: CAWSLGLQTYEQYV.

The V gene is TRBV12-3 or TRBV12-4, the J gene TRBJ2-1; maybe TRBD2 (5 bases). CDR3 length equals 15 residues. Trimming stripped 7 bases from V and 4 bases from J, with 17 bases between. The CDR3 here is CASTSLGGRYNEQFF. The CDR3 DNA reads TGTGCCAGCACATCCCTAGGAGGAAGGTACAATGAGCAGTTCTTC.

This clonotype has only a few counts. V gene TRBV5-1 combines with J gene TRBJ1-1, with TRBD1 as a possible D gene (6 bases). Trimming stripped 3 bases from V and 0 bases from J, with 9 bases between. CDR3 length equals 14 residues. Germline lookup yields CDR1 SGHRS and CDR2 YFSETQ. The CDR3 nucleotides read TGCGCCAGCAGCTCCAGGGGTATGAACACTGAAGCTTTCTTT. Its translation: CASSSRGMNTEAFF.

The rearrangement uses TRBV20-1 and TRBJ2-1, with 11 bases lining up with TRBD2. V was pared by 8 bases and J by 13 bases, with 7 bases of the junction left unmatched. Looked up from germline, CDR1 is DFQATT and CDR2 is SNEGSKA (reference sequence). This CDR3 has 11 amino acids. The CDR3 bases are TGCAGTACCGAGGGACTAGCGGATCAGTTCTTC. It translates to CSTEGLADQFF.

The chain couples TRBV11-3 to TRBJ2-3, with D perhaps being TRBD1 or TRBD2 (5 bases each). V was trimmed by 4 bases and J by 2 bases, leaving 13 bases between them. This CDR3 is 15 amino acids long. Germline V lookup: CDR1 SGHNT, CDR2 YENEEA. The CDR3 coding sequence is TGTGCCAGCAGCTCGTGGGACGGGCCCACAGATACGCAGTATTTT. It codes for CASSSWDGPTDTQYF.

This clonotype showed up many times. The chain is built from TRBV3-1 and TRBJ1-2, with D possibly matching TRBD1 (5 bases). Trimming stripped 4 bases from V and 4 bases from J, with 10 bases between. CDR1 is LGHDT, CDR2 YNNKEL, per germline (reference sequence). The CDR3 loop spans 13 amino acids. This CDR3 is CASSLPGLYGYTF. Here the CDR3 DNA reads TGTGCCAGCAGCCTCCCGGGGCTCTATGGCTACACCTTC.

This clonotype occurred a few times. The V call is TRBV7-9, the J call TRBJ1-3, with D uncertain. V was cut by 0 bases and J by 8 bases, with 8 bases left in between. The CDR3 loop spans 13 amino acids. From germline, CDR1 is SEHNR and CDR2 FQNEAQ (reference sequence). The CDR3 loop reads CASSLAFGDTIYF. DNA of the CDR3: TGTGCCAGCAGCTTAGCCTTCGGAGACACCATATATTTT.

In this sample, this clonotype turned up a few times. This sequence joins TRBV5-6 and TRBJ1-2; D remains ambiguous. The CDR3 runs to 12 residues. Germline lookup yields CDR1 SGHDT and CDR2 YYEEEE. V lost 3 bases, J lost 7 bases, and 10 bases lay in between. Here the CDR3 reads CASSSRTFGYTF. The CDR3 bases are TGTGCCAGCAGCTCCCGGACTTTTGGCTACACCTTC.

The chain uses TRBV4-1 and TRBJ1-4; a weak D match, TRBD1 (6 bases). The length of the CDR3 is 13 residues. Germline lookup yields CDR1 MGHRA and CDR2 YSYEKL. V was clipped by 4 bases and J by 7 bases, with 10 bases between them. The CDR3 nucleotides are TGCGCCAGCAGCCTCAGGACAGTTGAAAAACTGTTTTTT. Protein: CASSLRTVEKLFF.

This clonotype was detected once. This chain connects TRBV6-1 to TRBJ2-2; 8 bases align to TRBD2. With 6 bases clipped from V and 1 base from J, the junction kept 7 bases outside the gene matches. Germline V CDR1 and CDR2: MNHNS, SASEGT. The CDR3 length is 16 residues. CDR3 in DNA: TGTGCCAGCAGACTAGGAGCGGGGGTGAACACCGGGGAGCTGTTTTTT. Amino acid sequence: CASRLGAGVNTGELFF.

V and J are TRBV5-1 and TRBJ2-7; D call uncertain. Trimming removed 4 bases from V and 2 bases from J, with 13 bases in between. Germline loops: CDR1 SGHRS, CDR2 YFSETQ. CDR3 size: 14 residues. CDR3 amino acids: CASSVSIVTYEQYF. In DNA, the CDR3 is TGCGCCAGCAGCGTCTCGATTGTGACCTACGAGCAGTACTTC. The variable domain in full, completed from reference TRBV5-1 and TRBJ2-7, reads KAGVTQTPRYLIKTRGQQVTLSCSPISGHRSVSWYQQTPGQGLQFLFEYFSETQRNKGNFPGRFSGRQFSNSRSEMNVSTLELGDSALYLCASSVSIVTYEQYFGPGTRLTVT.

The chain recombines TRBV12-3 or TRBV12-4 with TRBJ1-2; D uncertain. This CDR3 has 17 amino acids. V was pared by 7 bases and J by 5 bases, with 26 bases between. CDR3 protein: CASTRGGLIRSQYGYTF. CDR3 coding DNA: TGTGCCAGCACCCGTGGAGGCTTAATCCGGAGCCAATATGGCTACACCTTC.

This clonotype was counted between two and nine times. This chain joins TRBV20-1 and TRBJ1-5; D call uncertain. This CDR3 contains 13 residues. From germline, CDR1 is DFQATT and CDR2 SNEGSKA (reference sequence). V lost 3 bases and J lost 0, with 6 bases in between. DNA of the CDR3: TGCAGTGCTAGGGTTGATAGCAATCAGCCCCAGCATTTT. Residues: CSARVDSNQPQHF.

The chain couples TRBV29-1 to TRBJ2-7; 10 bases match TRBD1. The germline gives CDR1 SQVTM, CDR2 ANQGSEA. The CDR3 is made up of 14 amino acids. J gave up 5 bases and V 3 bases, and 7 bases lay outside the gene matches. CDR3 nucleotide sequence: TGCAGCGTTGATCTCGGACAGGGGGGGGACGAGCAGTACTTC. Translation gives CSVDLGQGGDEQYF.

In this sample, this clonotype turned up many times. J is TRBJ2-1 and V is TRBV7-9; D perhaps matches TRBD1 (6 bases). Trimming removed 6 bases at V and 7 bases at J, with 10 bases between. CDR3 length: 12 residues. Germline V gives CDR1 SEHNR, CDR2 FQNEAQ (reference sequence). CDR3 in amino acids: CASRPQGNEQFF. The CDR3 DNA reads TGTGCCAGCAGACCCCAGGGGAATGAGCAGTTCTTC.

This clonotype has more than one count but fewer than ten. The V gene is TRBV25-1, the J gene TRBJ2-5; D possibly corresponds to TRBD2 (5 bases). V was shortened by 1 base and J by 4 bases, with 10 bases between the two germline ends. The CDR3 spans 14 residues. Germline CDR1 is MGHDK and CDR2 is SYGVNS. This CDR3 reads CASSEWRHGETQYF. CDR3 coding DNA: TGTGCCAGCAGTGAATGGAGGCACGGAGAGACCCAGTACTTC.

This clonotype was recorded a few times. The CDR3 nucleotides are TGTGCCAGCAGTTACGATAATGGCGGCGGGGAGACCCAGTACTTC. Its protein is CASSYDNGGGETQYF. The chain has TRBV6-2 or TRBV6-3 and TRBJ2-5, with D possibly being TRBD2 (5 bases). The germline V and J ends were trimmed by 2 bases and 5 bases, with 15 bases remaining between them. Germline CDR1 and CDR2: MNHEY and SVGEGT. CDR3 length: 15 residues.

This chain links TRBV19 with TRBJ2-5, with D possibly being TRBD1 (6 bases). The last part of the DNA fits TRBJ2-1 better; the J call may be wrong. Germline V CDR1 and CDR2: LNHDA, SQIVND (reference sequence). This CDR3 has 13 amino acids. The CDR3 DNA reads TGTGCCAGCCGCGTTCAGGGGACCGTTGAGCAGTTCTTC. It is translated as CASRVQGTVEQFF.

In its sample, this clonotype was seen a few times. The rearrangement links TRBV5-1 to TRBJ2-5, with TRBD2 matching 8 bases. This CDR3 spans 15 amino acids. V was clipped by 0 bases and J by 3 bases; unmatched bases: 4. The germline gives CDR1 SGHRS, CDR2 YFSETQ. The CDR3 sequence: CASSLERGTEETQYF. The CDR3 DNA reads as TGCGCCAGCAGCTTGGAGCGGGGGACTGAAGAGACCCAGTACTTC.